The source of this T cell receptor beta chain is a study of blood T cell repertoires in COVID-19. Study context: Sources were T cells, B-cell-depleted T cells, or PBMCs; the material itself was cDNA or gDNA.

V lost 3 bases and J lost 6, with 12 bases in between. The CDR3 spans 14 residues. Germline V gene lookup returns CDR1 SNHLY and CDR2 FYNNEI. Authors' data handling: Amplified reference gene primers provided the basis for estimating nucleated cell counts. Sequencing was performed with immunoSEQ multiplex PCR; in TCRdb, only in-frame clones are kept and a portion is missing. The V and J calls and clone size come from that table; D and trimming were worked out from the DNA. The sample holds about 70,000 clones, around 86% seen once. The clonotype originates from a human donor in a cohort sampled during active COVID-19. The chain is built from TRBV2 and TRBJ2-1, with a weak D call TRBD1 (6 bases). What was sequenced was peripheral blood. CDR3 sequence reads: CASSEGANLNEQFF. DNA of the CDR3: TGTGCCAGCAGTGAGGGGGCGAATCTCAATGAGCAGTTCTTC.